The next 14 T cell receptor beta chains were all read from a single sample in a study of T cell responses to AZD1222 COVID-19 vaccine. The assay was immunoSEQ multiplex PCR, and TCRdb's table has in-frame clones only and misses some. The data show 130,000 to 150,000 clones, more than 85% seen once. The sequencing used peripheral blood, collected on day 0 of AZD1222 vaccination. The receptors were gathered from an adult in good health.

The sample holds one count of this clone. The chain joins TRBV10-1 to TRBJ1-3; D gene uncertain. Trimming pared 3 bases from V and 0 bases from J, leaving 9 bases between. Germline-derived CDR1 and CDR2 are WNHNN and SYGVQD (reference sequence). The CDR3 is made up of 15 amino acids. Here the CDR3 reads CASSDGLGSGNTIYF. The CDR3 nucleotides read TGCGCCAGCAGTGATGGTCTGGGCTCTGGAAACACCATATATTTT.

This clone was picked up one time. The chain joins TRBV3-1 (or the pseudogene TRBV3-2) to TRBJ1-1, with a possible D match to TRBD1 (6 bases). V was shortened by 4 bases and J by 6 bases, with 12 bases between the two germline ends. The CDR3 runs to 13 residues. The V gene's germline CDR1 is LGHDT and CDR2 YNNKEL (reference sequence). CDR3 sequence: CASSPQGPPEAFF. The CDR3 region has the DNA TGTGCCAGCAGCCCCCAGGGGCCTCCTGAAGCTTTCTTT.

The chain joins TRBV6-5 to TRBJ2-7; tentatively, D is TRBD1 (5 bases). CDR1 and CDR2 (germline): MNHEY, SVGAGI. Trimming left V 5 bases short and J 4 bases short, with 12 bases between. This CDR3 region has 13 residues. CDR3 nucleotides: TGTGCCAGCAGTCAGGGTGTAGCTTACGAGCAGTACTTC. This translates into CASSQGVAYEQYF.

This sequence joins TRBV6-6 and TRBJ2-7, with 9 bases aligning to TRBD2. The CDR3 contains 14 residues. From germline, CDR1 is MNHNY and CDR2 SVGAGI (reference sequence). V shed 1 base and J 6 bases; nucleotides not matched to a gene: 4. The CDR3 DNA follows: TGTGCCAGCAGTTACTACCGCGGGAGGGGCGAGCAGTACTTC. Translation: CASSYYRGRGEQYF.

Only a few counts were recorded for this clone. V usage is TRBV28 and J usage is TRBJ2-6; no clear D. CDR3 length equals 14 residues. Germline loops: CDR1 MDHEN, CDR2 SYDVKM. V lost 10 bases to trimming and J lost 2 bases, with 12 bases between them. The CDR3 DNA is TGTGCCACCTTCAGCCAAACTGGGGCCAACGTCCTGACTTTC. Its protein is CATFSQTGANVLTF. The variable domain in full, with the rest retrieved from reference TRBV28 and TRBJ2-6, is DVKVTQSSRYLVKRTGEKVFLECVQDMDHENMFWYRQDPGLGLRLIYFSYDVKMKEKGDIPEGYSVSREKKERFSLILESASTNQTSMYLCATFSQTGANVLTFGAGSRLTVL.

The rearrangement uses TRBV6-2 or TRBV6-3 and TRBJ2-4; 8 bases fit TRBD1. Per the germline V gene, CDR1 is MNHEY and CDR2 is SVGEGT. The junction had 3 bases not matched to a gene; V was cut back by 1 base and J by 1 base. The CDR3 sequence is 16 residues long. The CDR3 sequence: CASSYLDRAAKNIQYF. The CDR3 DNA is TGTGCCAGCAGTTACTTGGACAGGGCGGCCAAAAACATTCAGTACTTC.

In its sample, this clone was seen once. The genes are TRBV6-6 and TRBJ1-2; possibly TRBD1 for D (6 bases). CDR1 and CDR2 from the germline V gene are MNHNY and SVGAGI (reference sequence). V lost 10 bases and J 1 base, leaving 13 bases between the germline ends. This CDR3 is built from 13 residues. The CDR3 protein is CATEGRGNYGYTF. CDR3 nucleotides: TGTGCCACTGAGGGCAGGGGTAACTATGGCTACACCTTC.

V and J are TRBV28 and TRBJ2-1; perhaps TRBD1 as D (7 bases). CDR3 length: 17 amino acids. CDR1 MDHEN and CDR2 SYDVKM come from the germline V gene. V lost 4 bases, J lost 7 bases, and 23 bases lay in between. The CDR3 DNA is TGTGCCAGCAGTTGGGACAGTCGGGACTTAGCGGCGAATGAGCAGTTCTTC. Protein sequence: CASSWDSRDLAANEQFF.

This clone showed up just a few times. The J gene is TRBJ2-7, the V gene TRBV4-2, with 9 bases matching TRBD2. J was trimmed by 4 bases and V by 2 bases; bases with no gene match: 6. Germline V CDR1 and CDR2: LGHNA, YNFKEQ. The CDR3 has 15 residues. CDR3 DNA sequence: TGTGCCAGCAGCCAATCAGCGGGGGGACTGTACGAGCAGTACTTC. Amino acid sequence: CASSQSAGGLYEQYF.

V is TRBV28 and J is TRBJ2-1; TRBD2 aligns across 11 bases. The germline V gene encodes CDR1 MDHEN and CDR2 SYDVKM. Germline trimming cut 3 bases from V and 6 bases from J; bases unmatched to any gene: 7. The CDR3 spans 16 residues. CDR3 nucleotide sequence: TGTGCCAGCAGTTTTCTCCGGGGACTAGCGGCCAATGAGCAGTTCTTC. Translated: CASSFLRGLAANEQFF.

With regard to this clone: A much larger clone lies a single base off, so this may be a read error. Here the CDR3 reads CASSLAPYEQYF. The CDR3 coding sequence is TGTGCCAGCAGCTTAGCGCCCTACGAGCAGTACTTC. This chain connects TRBV7-6 to TRBJ2-7; D gene unclear. This CDR3 has 12 residues. Trimming stripped 0 bases from V and 2 bases from J, with 2 bases between. Germline V lookup: CDR1 SGHVS, CDR2 FNYEAQ.

The rearrangement uses TRBV12-2 and TRBJ2-1; the listed D gene, TRBD2, was not tested against the DNA. TRBV12-2 is listed as a pseudogene. This CDR3 has 15 residues. CDR3 bases: TGTGCAAGTCGCTCCCTAGCGGGAGACCCTAATGAGCAGTTCTTC. Translated: CASRSLAGDPNEQFF.

This clone was counted once. The rearrangement joins TRBV7-7 to TRBJ2-7; D remains unclear. CDR3 length equals 14 residues. Trimming removed 2 bases from V and 6 bases from J, with 14 bases in between. Germline CDR1 reads SSHAT; CDR2 reads FNYEAQ (reference sequence). The CDR3 DNA reads as TGTGCCAGCAGCTTACAATCCTTGGGTGCCGAGCAGTACTTC. Amino acid sequence: CASSLQSLGAEQYF.

This chain links TRBV6-5 with TRBJ2-1, with 10 bases aligning to TRBD1. Germline CDR1 is MNHEY and CDR2 is SVGAGI. This CDR3 is 15 amino acids long. This CDR3 is CAFQRDRGLHNEQFF. In DNA, the CDR3 is TGTGCGTTCCAAAGGGACAGGGGACTCCACAATGAGCAGTTCTTC.